This is a list of T cell receptor beta chains from one sample in a study of control samples from healthy donors and cancer patients. The protocol was immunoSEQ multiplex PCR, while the TCRdb copy is restricted to in-frame clones and leaves out a portion. Here the sample spans around 95,000 clones, around 81% being singletons. What was sequenced was blood. Source of these receptors: a man in his thirties or forties in good health. The CDR3 runs from the conserved cysteine through the conserved F or W. A D gene is named only where the DNA matches it firmly. The size entry is marked missing in some rows and otherwise reads once, few, many or a size class.

>once|TRBV29-1|TRBD2|13|TRBJ2-1
TGCAGCGCTGGGTTGCTAGCGGGGGGAGAGCAGTTCTTC
CSAGLLAGGEQFF
>NA|TRBV7-8|NA|16|TRBJ1-1
TGTGCCAGCAGCTTAAGGAGGGTATTGGGCGACACTGAAGCTTTCTTT
CASSLRRVLGDTEAFF
>NA|TRBV19|NA|14|TRBJ2-5
TGTGCCAGTAGTCCTTGGGACTCGGAAGGGACCCAGTACTTC
CASSPWDSEGTQYF
>NA|TRBV5-1|NA|12|TRBJ2-7
TGCGCCAGCGAGGGGGAGGGCTACGAGCAGTACTTC
CASEGEGYEQYF
>NA|TRBV27|NA|14|TRBJ1-3
TGTGCCAGCGGGGCGCAAGGCAGCGGCCACACCATATATTTT
CASGAQGSGHTIYF
>NA|TRBV5-1|TRBD1|16|TRBJ1-2
TGCGCCAGCAGCTTGTATTTGACAGGGGCCTCATATGGCTACACCTTC
CASSLYLTGASYGYTF
>NA|TRBV5-1|NA|11|TRBJ1-1
TGCGCCAGCATGGGAGGGGCTGAAGCTTTCTTT
CASMGGAEAFF
>NA|TRBV5-5|NA|13|TRBJ2-2
TGTGCCAGCAGCCGGACGAACACCGGGGAGCTGTTTTTT
CASSRTNTGELFF
>NA|TRBV29-1|TRBD1|13|TRBJ1-1
TGCAGCGTCACAGGGGTGATAAACACTGAAGCTTTCTTT
CSVTGVINTEAFF
>NA|TRBV12-5|TRBD1|16|TRBJ1-2
TGTGCTAGTGGCTGGTGGGGGAGGGGGCCGACCTATGGCTACACCTTC
CASGWWGRGPTYGYTF
>NA|TRBV19|NA|16|TRBJ1-5
TGTGCCAGTAGTATCGTTGCACAGCGACGGAATCAGCCCCAGCATTTT
CASSIVAQRRNQPQHF
>once|TRBV6-5|NA|14|TRBJ1-2
TGTGCCAGCAGTTACTCTGGCCTCTTTGGGGGCTACACCTTC
CASSYSGLFGGYTF
>NA|TRBV13|NA|12|TRBJ2-1
TGTGCCAGCAGCCCACGTGACAATGAGCAGTTCTTC
CASSPRDNEQFF
>NA|TRBV9|NA|15|TRBJ1-1
TGTGCCAGCAGCGTGGAACAGGGTATGAACACTGAAGCTTTCTTT
CASSVEQGMNTEAFF
>NA|TRBV12-3/TRBV12-4|NA|13|TRBJ2-7
TGTGCCAGCAGTCCGACAGAAGGGTACGAGCAGTACTTC
CASSPTEGYEQYF
>few|TRBV12-5|NA|15|TRBJ2-2
TGTGCTAGTGGCCCGGCAGTCGGGTGGGCCGGGGAGCTGTTTTTT
CASGPAVGWAGELFF
>once|TRBV27|NA|12|TRBJ2-7
TGTGCCAGCAGCGGAACAATGTACGAGCAGTACTTC
CASSGTMYEQYF
>NA|TRBV5-6|NA|12|TRBJ1-6
TGTGCCAGCAGTCCAGGGGATTCACCCCTCCACTTT
CASSPGDSPLHF
>NA|TRBV2|TRBD2|15|TRBJ2-1
TGTGCCAGCAGTTCTAGCGGGGGCCATTACAATGAGCAGTTCTTC
CASSSSGGHYNEQFF
>NA|TRBV28|TRBD1|15|TRBJ1-5
TGTGCCAGCAGTCCTCTAGGACAGGGATGGCAGCCCCAGCATTTT
CASSPLGQGWQPQHF
>once|TRBV7-9|NA|14|TRBJ1-5
TGTGCCAGCAGCCTTGTAGGTAGCAATCAGCCCCAGCATTTT
CASSLVGSNQPQHF
>NA|TRBV6-5|NA|13|TRBJ1-2
TGTGCCAGCAGTTACTCAGGGGACGGTGGCTACACCTTC
CASSYSGDGGYTF
>NA|TRBV6-5|NA|14|TRBJ2-7
TGTGCCAGCAGTTACTCGGGGGGCCGATACGAGCAGTACTTC
CASSYSGGRYEQYF
>NA|TRBV5-1|TRBD2|16|TRBJ2-5
TGCGCCAGCAGCTCGGGACTAGCGGGGGGGCAAGAGACCCAGTACTTC
CASSSGLAGGQETQYF
>NA|TRBV6-6|TRBD1|16|TRBJ1-6
TGTGCCAGCAGCTTAGGACAGGGACGTGGTTCTTCACCCCTCCACTTT
CASSLGQGRGSSPLHF
>NA|TRBV5-6|NA|14|TRBJ1-1
TGTGCCAGCAGCTTGGGGGCAGTGAACACTGAAGCTTTCTTT
CASSLGAVNTEAFF
>NA|TRBV11-2|NA|16|TRBJ2-3
TGTGCCAGCAGCCTAAGACCGACAGCCCGCACAGATACGCAGTATTTT
CASSLRPTARTDTQYF
>NA|TRBV18|NA|13|TRBJ1-5
TGTGCCAGCTCACCGGGCCAAGATCAGCCCCAGCATTTT
CASSPGQDQPQHF
>NA|TRBV18|NA|15|TRBJ2-6
TGTGCCAGCTCACGCGGTGACTCTGGGGCCAACGTCCTGACTTTC
CASSRGDSGANVLTF
>NA|TRBV6-4|TRBD2|15|TRBJ2-3
TGTGCCAGCAGTGACTCTGGCGGGGGGCGAGATACGCAGTATTTT
CASSDSGGGRDTQYF
>once|TRBV28|NA|14|TRBJ2-7
TGTGCCAGCAGTCCGTCGACTCCGCCCTACGAGCAGTACTTC
CASSPSTPPYEQYF
>once|TRBV5-1|NA|14|TRBJ1-2
TGCGCCAGCAGCGCCGGGACATCTAACTATGGCTACACCTTC
CASSAGTSNYGYTF
>once|TRBV29-1|NA|10|TRBJ2-1
TGCAGCGTTTTGAACAATGAGCAGTTCTTC
CSVLNNEQFF
>NA|TRBV5-1|NA|15|TRBJ1-2
TGCGCCAGCAGCTGGGTTGGCTCTGCTAACTATGGCTACACCTTC
CASSWVGSANYGYTF
>once|TRBV18|NA|14|TRBJ2-3
TGTGCCAGCTCACCGGGGACCAACACAGATACGCAGTATTTT
CASSPGTNTDTQYF
>NA|TRBV5-1|NA|15|TRBJ1-4
TGCGCCAGCAGCTTGGAGGGGGGTACTAATGAAAAACTGTTTTTT
CASSLEGGTNEKLFF
>NA|TRBV29-1|NA|15|TRBJ2-7
TGCAGCGTTGATAATCGGGGGGCGGGGTCCTACGAGCAGTACTTC
CSVDNRGAGSYEQYF
>few|TRBV6-5|NA|13|TRBJ1-4
TGTGCCAGCAGTTGGATAGGGACAGAAAAACTGTTTTTT
CASSWIGTEKLFF
>NA|TRBV27|TRBD2|15|TRBJ2-7
TGTGCCAGCAGACCCTTGGGCCTAGCGGGCTACGAGCAGTACTTC
CASRPLGLAGYEQYF
>NA|TRBV7-3|NA|14|TRBJ1-1
TGTGCCAGCAGAGACACCAGGTTGAACACTGAAGCTTTCTTT
CASRDTRLNTEAFF
>NA|TRBV12-3/TRBV12-4|NA|11|TRBJ2-1
TGTGCCAGCAGTCCCTTCAATGAGCAGTTCTTC
CASSPFNEQFF